A single T cell receptor beta chain is shown here with its context. The target antigen is unknown. These data are taken from a study of T cells in tuberculosis. The overall study: IGRA-negative adolescents, IGRA-positive adolescents with latent tuberculosis and adults with active tuberculosis formed this South African cohort. The study, taken as a whole, reports: A GMM-specific repertoire classifier reached roughly 90% accuracy, AUROC under 0.95. Cases with active tuberculosis were adults, while controls were adolescents. The TCR-beta difference was not significant; alpha differences partly reflected length.

The table came from immunoSEQ multiplex PCR; TCRdb's copy has only in-frame clones and leaves some out. Here the sample spans around 10,000 clones, approximately 94% being singletons. Trimming removed 4 bases from V and 5 bases from J, with 9 bases in between. The CDR3 extends over 13 amino acids. CDR1 MNHNS and CDR2 SASEGT come from the germline V gene. The clonotype was recovered from an adult with tuberculosis. The chain recombines TRBV6-1 with TRBJ1-5, with unresolved D. The sequencing input was PBMCs. The CDR3 nucleotides are TGTGCCAGCAGTGGGGAGCTCCATCAGCCCCAGCATTTT. This gives the protein CASSGELHQPQHF.